Listed here are 14 T cell receptor beta chains from one sample, sequenced in a study of cytomegalovirus exposure and HLA in healthy donors. It was with 60 Vbeta and 13 Jbeta primers that the PCR ran. Only in-frame clones appear in the TCRdb table, and some are missing; sequencing was by immunoSEQ multiplex PCR. The repertoire holds about 140,000 clones, 79% seen once, with more than 0.95% in the top ten. Input material: PBMCs. Source of these receptors: a man aged 18-30 years in good health and CMV-seronegative.

This sequence joins TRBV19 and TRBJ1-2; no definite D call. The germline CDR1 and CDR2 sequences are LNHDA and SQIVND (reference sequence). Deletions cut 10 bases from V and 3 bases from J, with 9 bases between. The CDR3 spans 11 residues. DNA of the CDR3: TGTGCCACGGCCCTAGACTATGGCTACACCTTC. Its translation is CATALDYGYTF. Full variable domain (rest looked up from reference TRBV19 and TRBJ1-2): DGGITQSPKYLFRKEGQNVTLSCEQNLNHDAMYWYRQDPGQGLRLIYYSQIVNDFQKGDIAEGYSVSREKKESFPLTVTSAQKNPTAFYLCATALDYGYTFGSGTRLTVV.

The chain links TRBV7-2 to TRBJ2-1, with 9 bases matching TRBD2. The germline CDR1 and CDR2 sequences are SGHTA and FQGNSA. The CDR3 loop spans 15 amino acids. The junction had 8 bases not matched to a gene; V was cut back by 6 bases and J by 5 bases. CDR3 coding DNA: TGTGCCAGCAGAGAAGCGGGGGGTGTCCACAATGAGCAGTTCTTC. It encodes CASREAGGVHNEQFF.

The chain has TRBV30 and TRBJ1-2; no reliable D call. Trimming left V 3 bases short and J 5 bases short, with 4 bases between. This CDR3 has 10 residues. The germline V gene has CDR1 GTSNPN and CDR2 SVGIG (reference sequence). CDR3 DNA sequence: TGTGCCTGGAGGTCGTATGGCTACACCTTC. This encodes CAWRSYGYTF.

The chain recombines TRBV18 with TRBJ2-3; 7 bases map to TRBD2. The J segment lost 2 bases and the V segment lost 4 bases, leaving 3 bases of the junction unmatched. The CDR3 has 14 residues. Germline CDR1 and CDR2: KGHSH and LQKENI. CDR3 bases: TGTGCCAGCTCACATGGGACTAACACAGATACGCAGTATTTT. It codes for CASSHGTNTDTQYF.

The chain couples TRBV5-1 to TRBJ2-5, with a possible D match to TRBD1 (5 bases). The CDR3 contains 14 residues. V was trimmed by 4 bases and J by 2 bases, leaving 12 bases between them. Germline CDR1 SGHRS, CDR2 YFSETQ. The CDR3 sequence is CASSASGNQETQYF. The CDR3 DNA reads as TGCGCCAGCAGCGCGTCAGGGAATCAAGAGACCCAGTACTTC. Combining the CDR3 with reference TRBV5-1 and TRBJ2-5 gives the whole variable domain KAGVTQTPRYLIKTRGQQVTLSCSPISGHRSVSWYQQTPGQGLQFLFEYFSETQRNKGNFPGRFSGRQFSNSRSEMNVSTLELGDSALYLCASSASGNQETQYFGPGTRLLVL.

The chain recombines TRBV9 with TRBJ1-2; 7 nucleotides match TRBD1. V lost 7 bases to trimming and J lost 0 bases; unmatched junction nucleotides: 3. Germline CDR1 is SGDLS and CDR2 is YYNGEE. CDR3 length equals 13 residues. In DNA, the CDR3 is TGTGCCAGCCAAGGGACAGCTAACTATGGCTACACCTTC. This codes for CASQGTANYGYTF.

The chain carries TRBV5-5 and TRBJ1-1; D gene ambiguous. Trimming shortened V by 1 base and J by 0 bases, and 7 bases separated the two germline ends. This CDR3 is 14 amino acids long. Germline V gene data show CDR1 as SGHKS and CDR2 as YYEKEE (reference sequence). The DNA for the CDR3 is TGTGCCAGCAGCTTGAGTCGGGTGAACACTGAAGCTTTCTTT. Translated, it gives CASSLSRVNTEAFF.

The rearrangement joins TRBV29-1 to TRBJ1-1; the D is unclear. Germline V CDR1 and CDR2: SQVTM, ANQGSEA. Between the trimmed V and J ends, which lost 4 bases and 8 bases, there was a span of 14 bases. The CDR3 length is 12 residues. CDR3 region: CSVGTAPLEAFF. For the CDR3, the DNA is TGCAGCGTTGGAACAGCCCCTCTCGAAGCTTTCTTT. Full variable domain (rest looked up from reference TRBV29-1 and TRBJ1-1): SAVISQKPSRDICQRGTSLTIQCQVDSQVTMMFWYRQQPGQSLTLIATANQGSEATYESGFVIDKFPISRPNLTFSTLTVSNMSPEDSSIYLCSVGTAPLEAFFGQGTRLTVV.

The chain combines TRBV19 with TRBJ1-3, with D tentatively TRBD1 (5 bases). V lost 11 bases and J 4 bases, leaving 9 bases between the germline ends. Germline values: CDR1 LNHDA, CDR2 SQIVND (reference sequence). This CDR3 region has 11 residues. This CDR3 reads CAGRGGNTIYF. The CDR3 nucleotides read TGTGCCGGGCGGGGCGGAAACACCATATATTTT.

The chain combines TRBV5-1 with TRBJ1-4; weak D call: TRBD1 (6 bases). V lost 4 bases and J 8 bases, leaving 15 bases between the germline ends. The germline V gene has CDR1 SGHRS and CDR2 YFSETQ. The CDR3 spans 14 residues. In nucleotides, the CDR3 is TGCGCCAGCAGCGAACAGCAGGGGAGAGAAAAACTGTTTTTT. It codes for CASSEQQGREKLFF.

This clone was counted a few times. V is TRBV5-1 and J is TRBJ1-1, with TRBD1 matching 10 bases. This CDR3 region has 14 residues. V shed 4 bases and J 6 bases; nucleotides not matched to a gene: 6. The germline gives CDR1 SGHRS, CDR2 YFSETQ. The CDR3 nucleotides read TGCGCCAGCAGCCAAGGGACAGGGGAATCTGAAGCTTTCTTT. This gives the protein CASSQGTGESEAFF.

Of note for this clone: Distinct nucleotide sequences in the sample also encode this CDR3. The V call is TRBV14, the J call TRBJ1-1; D gene uncertain. Trimming stripped 0 bases from V and 1 base from J, with 12 bases between. Germline-derived CDR1 and CDR2 are SGHDN and FVKESK. The length of the CDR3 is 16 residues. CDR3 residues: CASSQDRLHGNTEAFF. CDR3 DNA sequence: TGTGCCAGCAGCCAAGATCGTCTCCACGGGAACACTGAAGCTTTCTTT. The full variable domain, completed using reference TRBV14 and TRBJ1-1, is EAGVTQFPSHSVIEKGQTVTLRCDPISGHDNLYWYRRVMGKEIKFLLHFVKESKQDESGMPNNRFLAERTGGTYSTLKVQPAELEDSGVYFCASSQDRLHGNTEAFFGQGTRLTVV.

The rearrangement links TRBV5-4 to TRBJ1-1; TRBD1 matches 10 bases. In germline, CDR1 is SGHNT, CDR2 YYREEE (reference sequence). V was clipped by 4 bases and J by 3 bases; unmatched bases: 6. The length of the CDR3 is 15 residues. CDR3 in amino acids: CASSPDRGRYTEAFF. CDR3 sequence (DNA): TGTGCCAGCAGCCCGGACAGGGGGAGGTACACTGAAGCTTTCTTT.

This rearrangement joins TRBV5-6 to TRBJ2-7; tentative D call: TRBD1 (6 bases). Germline V lookup: CDR1 SGHDT, CDR2 YYEEEE. The CDR3 consists of 16 residues. V was cut by 0 bases and J by 2 bases, with 15 bases left in between. DNA for the CDR3: TGTGCCAGCAGCTTGGAGCCGACAGGATTTACCTACGAGCAGTACTTC. Translating gives CASSLEPTGFTYEQYF.